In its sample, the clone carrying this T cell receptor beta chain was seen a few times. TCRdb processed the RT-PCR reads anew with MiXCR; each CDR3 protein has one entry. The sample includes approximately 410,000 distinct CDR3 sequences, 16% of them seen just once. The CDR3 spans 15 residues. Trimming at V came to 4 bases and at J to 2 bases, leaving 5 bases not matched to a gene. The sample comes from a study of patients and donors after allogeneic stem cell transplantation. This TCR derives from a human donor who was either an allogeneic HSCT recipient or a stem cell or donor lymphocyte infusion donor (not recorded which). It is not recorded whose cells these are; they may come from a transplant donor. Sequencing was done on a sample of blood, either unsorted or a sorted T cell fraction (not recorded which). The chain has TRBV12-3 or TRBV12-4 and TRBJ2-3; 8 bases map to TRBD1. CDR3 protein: CASSSTGDHTDTQYF. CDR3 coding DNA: TGTGCCAGCAGTTCGACAGGGGACCACACAGATACGCAGTATTTT.